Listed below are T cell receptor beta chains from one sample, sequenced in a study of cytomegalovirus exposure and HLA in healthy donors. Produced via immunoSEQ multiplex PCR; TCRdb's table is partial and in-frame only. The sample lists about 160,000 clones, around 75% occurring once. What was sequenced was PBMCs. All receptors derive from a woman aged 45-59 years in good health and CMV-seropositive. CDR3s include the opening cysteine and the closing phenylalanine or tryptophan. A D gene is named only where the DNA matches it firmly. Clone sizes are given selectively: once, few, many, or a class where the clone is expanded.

CDR3aa: CASSYSGGGSNEQFF
CDR3nt: TGTGCCAGCAGTTACTCGGGGGGGGGCTCCAATGAGCAGTTCTTC
d_gene: NA
abundance: NA
v_gene: TRBV6-5
j_gene: TRBJ2-1

CDR3aa: CASSLAGSSYEQYF
CDR3nt: TGCGCCAGCAGCTTGGCAGGTAGCTCCTACGAGCAGTACTTC
d_gene: NA
abundance: NA
v_gene: TRBV5-1
j_gene: TRBJ2-7

CDR3aa: CSISYRDRGRKLFF
CDR3nt: TGCAGCATATCCTACCGGGACAGGGGAAGAAAACTGTTTTTT
d_gene: TRBD1
abundance: once
v_gene: TRBV29-1
j_gene: TRBJ1-4

CDR3aa: CASSLEVAGYGYTF
CDR3nt: TGTGCCAGCAGCTTAGAAGTGGCGGGCTATGGCTACACCTTC
d_gene: NA
abundance: NA
v_gene: TRBV11-2
j_gene: TRBJ1-2

CDR3aa: CASSLPDRFSGNTIYF
CDR3nt: TGTGCCAGCAGCCTACCCGACAGGTTCTCTGGAAACACCATATATTTT
d_gene: NA
abundance: NA
v_gene: TRBV7-9
j_gene: TRBJ1-3

CDR3aa: CASSASQTVNYGYTF
CDR3nt: TGTGCCAGTAGCGCTTCCCAGACAGTGAACTATGGCTACACCTTC
d_gene: NA
abundance: NA
v_gene: TRBV19
j_gene: TRBJ1-2

CDR3aa: CASSSTGFGRYTF
CDR3nt: TGCGCCAGCAGCTCAACAGGGTTCGGACGCTACACCTTC
d_gene: NA
abundance: once
v_gene: TRBV5-1
j_gene: TRBJ1-2

CDR3aa: CASSLGQTEYNEQFF
CDR3nt: TGTGCCAGCAGCTTGGGACAGACAGAATACAATGAGCAGTTCTTC
d_gene: TRBD1
abundance: once
v_gene: TRBV11-3
j_gene: TRBJ2-1

CDR3aa: CASSPSISSYNEQFF
CDR3nt: TGTGCCAGCAGTCCCTCAATCAGCTCCTACAATGAGCAGTTCTTC
d_gene: NA
abundance: NA
v_gene: TRBV6-5
j_gene: TRBJ2-1

CDR3aa: CASSTGDDYGYTF
CDR3nt: TGTGCCAGCAGCACAGGGGATGACTATGGCTACACCTTC
d_gene: TRBD1
abundance: NA
v_gene: TRBV5-6
j_gene: TRBJ1-2

CDR3aa: CASSLGSGGAADTQYF
CDR3nt: TGTGCCAGCAGCTTAGGTAGCGGGGGGGCCGCAGATACGCAGTATTTT
d_gene: TRBD2
abundance: NA
v_gene: TRBV11-2
j_gene: TRBJ2-3

CDR3aa: CATSAQLQGADGYTF
CDR3nt: TGTGCCACCAGCGCCCAACTCCAGGGGGCGGATGGCTACACCTTC
d_gene: TRBD1
abundance: NA
v_gene: TRBV15
j_gene: TRBJ1-2

CDR3aa: CASSGQGVSTEAFF
CDR3nt: TGTGCCAGCAGCGGACAGGGGGTGAGCACTGAAGCTTTCTTT
d_gene: TRBD1
abundance: NA
v_gene: TRBV7-9
j_gene: TRBJ1-1

CDR3aa: CASSIGTDGYTF
CDR3nt: TGTGCCAGCAGCATTGGGACAGATGGCTACACCTTC
d_gene: TRBD1
abundance: once
v_gene: TRBV11-2
j_gene: TRBJ1-2

CDR3aa: CASKAGQALGNEKLFF
CDR3nt: TGTGCCAGTAAGGCGGGACAGGCTTTGGGTAATGAAAAACTGTTTTTT
d_gene: TRBD1
abundance: NA
v_gene: TRBV19
j_gene: TRBJ1-4

CDR3aa: CSGLGTSNTEAFF
CDR3nt: TGCAGCGGTTTAGGGACATCGAACACTGAAGCTTTCTTT
d_gene: NA
abundance: NA
v_gene: TRBV29-1
j_gene: TRBJ1-1

CDR3aa: CASSSGQGRRQPQHF
CDR3nt: TGTGCCAGCAGTTCGGGACAGGGGCGGCGGCAGCCCCAGCATTTT
d_gene: TRBD1
abundance: NA
v_gene: TRBV6-5
j_gene: TRBJ1-5

CDR3aa: CASSEDPAGLSYEQYF
CDR3nt: TGTGCCAGCAGTGAAGATCCAGCGGGGTTATCCTACGAGCAGTACTTC
d_gene: TRBD2
abundance: NA
v_gene: TRBV2
j_gene: TRBJ2-7

CDR3aa: CASSLDRGQYNEQFF
CDR3nt: TGTGCCAGCAGCTTAGACAGGGGGCAATACAATGAGCAGTTCTTC
d_gene: TRBD1
abundance: NA
v_gene: TRBV11-2
j_gene: TRBJ2-1

CDR3aa: CASSPSGGSTEAFF
CDR3nt: TGTGCCAGCAGCCCCTCGGGGGGATCCACTGAAGCTTTCTTT
d_gene: NA
abundance: once
v_gene: TRBV7-2
j_gene: TRBJ1-1

CDR3aa: CASSPRLAVRSDTQYF
CDR3nt: TGTGCCAGCAGCCCCAGACTAGCGGTTCGTTCGGATACGCAGTATTTT
d_gene: TRBD2
abundance: NA
v_gene: TRBV5-6
j_gene: TRBJ2-3

CDR3aa: CASSPNRDSPLHF
CDR3nt: TGTGCCAGCTCACCAAACCGAGATTCACCCCTCCACTTT
d_gene: NA
abundance: NA
v_gene: TRBV18
j_gene: TRBJ1-6

CDR3aa: CSSSLLLWGQPDGEKLFF
CDR3nt: TGTTCCAGCAGCTTACTACTTTGGGGCCAACCCGATGGTGAAAAACTGTTTTTT
d_gene: NA
abundance: NA
v_gene: TRBV7-9
j_gene: TRBJ1-4

CDR3aa: CATSSERGVHREQFF
CDR3nt: TGTGCCACCAGCAGCGAGCGGGGGGTCCATCGTGAGCAGTTCTTC
d_gene: TRBD2
abundance: NA
v_gene: TRBV15
j_gene: TRBJ2-1

CDR3aa: CASSLGRGGGATDTQYF
CDR3nt: TGTGCCAGCAGCTTGGGTAGGGGCGGGGGGGCAACAGATACGCAGTATTTT
d_gene: TRBD2
abundance: NA
v_gene: TRBV7-3
j_gene: TRBJ2-3

CDR3aa: CASNTQGASETQYF
CDR3nt: TGTGCCAGCAATACGCAGGGGGCATCAGAGACCCAGTACTTC
d_gene: TRBD1
abundance: NA
v_gene: TRBV2
j_gene: TRBJ2-5

CDR3aa: CATRIAGGGSAFF
CDR3nt: TGTGCCACCCGAATCGCAGGGGGAGGTTCAGCTTTCTTT
d_gene: TRBD1
abundance: few
v_gene: TRBV19
j_gene: TRBJ1-1

CDR3aa: CASSRKDRDTEAFF
CDR3nt: TGTGCCAGCAGCCGTAAGGACAGGGACACTGAAGCTTTCTTT
d_gene: TRBD1
abundance: NA
v_gene: TRBV5-5
j_gene: TRBJ1-1

CDR3aa: CASSIGRTLGANVLTF
CDR3nt: TGTGCCAGTAGTATTGGGAGGACTCTGGGGGCCAACGTCCTGACTTTC
d_gene: NA
abundance: NA
v_gene: TRBV19
j_gene: TRBJ2-6

CDR3aa: CASSPDGGNQPQHF
CDR3nt: TGTGCCAGCTCACCGGATGGGGGGAATCAGCCCCAGCATTTT
d_gene: NA
abundance: NA
v_gene: TRBV18
j_gene: TRBJ1-5

CDR3aa: CASRRTGILREQYF
CDR3nt: TGTGCCAGCAGGAGGACAGGGATACTTAGAGAGCAGTACTTC
d_gene: TRBD1
abundance: NA
v_gene: TRBV2
j_gene: TRBJ2-7

CDR3aa: CASSLSLAGGLETQYF
CDR3nt: TGTGCCAGCAGTTTATCCCTAGCGGGGGGTCTAGAGACCCAGTACTTC
d_gene: TRBD2
abundance: NA
v_gene: TRBV27
j_gene: TRBJ2-5

CDR3aa: CASSYETSPRRTQYF
CDR3nt: TGTGCCAGCAGTTACGAGACTAGCCCCCGCCGTACGCAGTATTTT
d_gene: TRBD2
abundance: NA
v_gene: TRBV6-5
j_gene: TRBJ2-3

CDR3aa: CASSEGPVVYGYTF
CDR3nt: TGTGCCAGTAGTGAGGGCCCAGTAGTCTATGGCTACACCTTC
d_gene: NA
abundance: NA
v_gene: TRBV19
j_gene: TRBJ1-2

CDR3aa: CASTPTSGVTGSKQFF
CDR3nt: TGTGCCAGCACCCCGACTAGCGGGGTAACCGGCAGTAAGCAGTTCTTC
d_gene: TRBD2
abundance: NA
v_gene: TRBV2
j_gene: TRBJ2-1

CDR3aa: CASSQQPGTGGFGYTF
CDR3nt: TGCGCCAGCAGCCAACAACCCGGGACAGGGGGCTTTGGCTACACCTTC
d_gene: TRBD1
abundance: NA
v_gene: TRBV4-1
j_gene: TRBJ1-2

CDR3aa: CASSEGTLNTEAFF
CDR3nt: TGTGCCAGCAGCGAGGGGACACTGAACACTGAAGCTTTCTTT
d_gene: NA
abundance: few
v_gene: TRBV9
j_gene: TRBJ1-1

CDR3aa: CASISGRFEAFF
CDR3nt: TGTGCCAGCATATCGGGGAGATTTGAAGCTTTCTTT
d_gene: NA
abundance: NA
v_gene: TRBV6-1
j_gene: TRBJ1-1

CDR3aa: CASSETGATNEKLFF
CDR3nt: TGTGCCAGCAGTGAAACAGGTGCAACTAATGAAAAACTGTTTTTT
d_gene: NA
abundance: NA
v_gene: TRBV2
j_gene: TRBJ1-4

CDR3aa: CASSYFGGNTGELFF
CDR3nt: TGTGCCAGCAGTTACTTCGGGGGTAACACCGGGGAGCTGTTTTTT
d_gene: NA
abundance: NA
v_gene: TRBV6-5
j_gene: TRBJ2-2